The entry that follows covers one T cell receptor beta chain sequence. The data derive from a study of spatial heterogeneity in lung cancer. The wider study: Sequence detection consistently recorded a greater number of beta-chain than alpha-chain sequences.

The time point is: sample taken at primary tumor resection. Frozen PBMC, nontumor lung or tumor provided whole RNA, which was sequenced unsorted. Samples were obtained from 70 or so donors, all untreated early-stage non-small cell lung cancer patients. The CDR3 spans 13 residues. V was clipped by 7 bases and J by 5 bases, with 14 bases between them. Germline CDR1 is LGHDT and CDR2 is YNNKEL (reference sequence). TCRdb processed the 5' RACE reads anew with MiXCR; each CDR3 protein has one entry. The table shows tens of thousands of distinct CDR3 sequences, with under 9% occurring only once. The TCR sequence derives from a male donor with early-stage non-small cell lung cancer. The sequencing used PBMCs, collected at surgery. This chain links TRBV3-1 with TRBJ1-1, with D possibly matching TRBD1 (6 bases). The CDR3 sequence: CASIPEGGTEAFF. DNA for the CDR3: TGTGCCAGCATCCCAGAAGGGGGTACTGAAGCTTTCTTT.